This T cell receptor beta chain was captured by sequencing in a study of T cell repertoires in cytomegalovirus infection. This clonotype has more than one count but fewer than ten. This CDR3 is built from 14 residues. The germline V gene has CDR1 SQVTM and CDR2 ANQGSEA. The V end lost 4 bases, the J end lost 2 bases, and 13 bases lay between the germline ends. TCRdb re-called the reads with MiXCR, one entry per CDR3 protein. This sample has just under 550,000 distinct CDR3 sequences, with about 26% found just once. The source is a human donor in good health (CMV status not recorded). Some clones in this sample may be carry-over from other donors' samples. Sequencing used PBMCs. The chain has TRBV29-1 and TRBJ2-3; no definite D call. CDR3 nucleotides: TGCAGCGTTGCGGGCTTAGGTTTCACAGATACGCAGTATTTT. Its translation is CSVAGLGFTDTQYF.